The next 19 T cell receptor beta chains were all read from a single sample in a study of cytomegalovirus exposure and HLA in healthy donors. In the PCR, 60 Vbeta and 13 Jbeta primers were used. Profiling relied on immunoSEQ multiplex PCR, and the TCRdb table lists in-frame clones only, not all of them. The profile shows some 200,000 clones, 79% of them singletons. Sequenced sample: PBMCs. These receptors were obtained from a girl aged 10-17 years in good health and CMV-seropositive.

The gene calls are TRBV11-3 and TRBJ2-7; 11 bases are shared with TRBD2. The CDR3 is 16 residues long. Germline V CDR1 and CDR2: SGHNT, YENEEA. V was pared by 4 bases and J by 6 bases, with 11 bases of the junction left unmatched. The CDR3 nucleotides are TGTGCCAGCAGCTCGGGACTAGCGGCCTCCGGGGGCGAGCAGTACTTC. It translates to CASSSGLAASGGEQYF.

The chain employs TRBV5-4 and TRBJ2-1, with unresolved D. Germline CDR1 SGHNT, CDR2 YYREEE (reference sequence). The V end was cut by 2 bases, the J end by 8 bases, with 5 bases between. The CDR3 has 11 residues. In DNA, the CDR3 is TGTGCCAGCAGCTTCAATGATGAGCAGTTCTTC. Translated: CASSFNDEQFF.

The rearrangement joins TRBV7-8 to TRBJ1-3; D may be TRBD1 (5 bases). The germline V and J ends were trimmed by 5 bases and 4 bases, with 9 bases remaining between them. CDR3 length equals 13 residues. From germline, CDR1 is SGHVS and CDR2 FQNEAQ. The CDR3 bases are TGTGCCAGCAGCCCAGGGTCCGGAAACACCATATATTTT. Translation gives CASSPGSGNTIYF. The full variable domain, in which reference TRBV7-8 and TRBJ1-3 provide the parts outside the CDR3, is GAGVSQSPRYKVAKRGQDVALRCDPISGHVSLFWYQQALGQGPEFLTYFQNEAQLDKSGLPSDRFFAERPEGSVSTLKIQRTQQEDSAVYLCASSPGSGNTIYFGEGSWLTVV.

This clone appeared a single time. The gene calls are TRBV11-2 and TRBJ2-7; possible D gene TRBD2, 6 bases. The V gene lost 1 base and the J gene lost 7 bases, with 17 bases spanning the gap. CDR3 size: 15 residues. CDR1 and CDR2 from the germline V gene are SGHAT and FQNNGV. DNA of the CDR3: TGTGCCAGCAGCTTAGTGGTCGGGACTTCAGGAGAGCAGTACTTC. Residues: CASSLVVGTSGEQYF. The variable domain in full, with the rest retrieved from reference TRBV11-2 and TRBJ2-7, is EAGVAQSPRYKIIEKRQSVAFWCNPISGHATLYWYQQILGQGPKLLIQFQNNGVVDDSQLPKDRFSAERLKGVDSTLKIQPAKLEDSAVYLCASSLVVGTSGEQYFGPGTRLTVT.

In DNA form, the CDR3 reads TGTGCCAGCAGCTTATCGCAGGGTTCGCACAATGAGCAGTTCTTC. It translates to CASSLSQGSHNEQFF. The chain is built from TRBV7-8 and TRBJ2-1, with TRBD1 as a possible D gene (5 bases). The CDR3 extends over 15 amino acids. The germline gives CDR1 SGHVS, CDR2 FQNEAQ. V shed 2 bases and J shed 5 bases, with 13 bases lying between them.

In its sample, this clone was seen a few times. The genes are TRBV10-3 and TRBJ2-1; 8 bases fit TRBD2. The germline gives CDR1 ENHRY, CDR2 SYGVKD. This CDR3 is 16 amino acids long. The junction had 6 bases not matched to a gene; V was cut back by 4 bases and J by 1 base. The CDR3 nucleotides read TGTGCCATCAGTGCCCCCAAGCGGGGGTCCTACAATGAGCAGTTCTTC. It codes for CAISAPKRGSYNEQFF.

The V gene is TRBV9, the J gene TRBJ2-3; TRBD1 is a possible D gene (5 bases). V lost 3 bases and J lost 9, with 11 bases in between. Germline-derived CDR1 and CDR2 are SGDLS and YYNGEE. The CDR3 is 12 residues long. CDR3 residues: CASSAPGRTQYF. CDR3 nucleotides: TGTGCCAGCAGCGCCCCAGGGCGGACGCAGTATTTT.

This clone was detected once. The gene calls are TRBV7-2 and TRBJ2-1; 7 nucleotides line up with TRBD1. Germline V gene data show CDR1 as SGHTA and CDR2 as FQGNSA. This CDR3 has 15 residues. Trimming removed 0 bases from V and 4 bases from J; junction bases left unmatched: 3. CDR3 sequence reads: CASSLARGFYNEQFF. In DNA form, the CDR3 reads TGTGCCAGCAGCTTAGCCAGGGGGTTTTACAATGAGCAGTTCTTC.

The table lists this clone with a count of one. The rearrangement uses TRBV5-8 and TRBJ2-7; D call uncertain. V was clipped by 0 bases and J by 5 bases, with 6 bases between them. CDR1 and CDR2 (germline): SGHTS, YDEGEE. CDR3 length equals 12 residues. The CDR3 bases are TGTGCCAGCAGCTTGGGGGCCAACGAGCAGTACTTC. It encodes CASSLGANEQYF.

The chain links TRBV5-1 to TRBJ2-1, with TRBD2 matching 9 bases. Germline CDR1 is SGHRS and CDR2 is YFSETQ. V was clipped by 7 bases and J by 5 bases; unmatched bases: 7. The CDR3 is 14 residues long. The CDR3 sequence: CASGRRGGDNEQFF. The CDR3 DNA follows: TGCGCCAGCGGCCGGCGGGGGGGCGACAATGAGCAGTTCTTC.

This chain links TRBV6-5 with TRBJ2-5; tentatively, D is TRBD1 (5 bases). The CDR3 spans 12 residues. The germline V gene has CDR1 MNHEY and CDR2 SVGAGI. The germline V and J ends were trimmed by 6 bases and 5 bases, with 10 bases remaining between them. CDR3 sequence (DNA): TGTGCCAGCAGAGGGGAAGTTGAGACCCAGTACTTC. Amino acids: CASRGEVETQYF.

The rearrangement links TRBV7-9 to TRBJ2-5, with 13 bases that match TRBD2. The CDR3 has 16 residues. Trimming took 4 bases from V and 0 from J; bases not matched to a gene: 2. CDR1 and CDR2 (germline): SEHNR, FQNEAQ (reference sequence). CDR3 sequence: CASSYGLAGDQETQYF. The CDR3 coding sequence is TGTGCCAGCAGCTACGGACTAGCGGGGGACCAAGAGACCCAGTACTTC.

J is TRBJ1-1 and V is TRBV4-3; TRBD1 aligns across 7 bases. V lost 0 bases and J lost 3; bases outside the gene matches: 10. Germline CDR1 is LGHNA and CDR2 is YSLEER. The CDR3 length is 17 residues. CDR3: CASSQEVRQGGHTEAFF. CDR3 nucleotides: TGCGCCAGCAGCCAAGAGGTCCGACAGGGCGGCCACACTGAAGCTTTCTTT.

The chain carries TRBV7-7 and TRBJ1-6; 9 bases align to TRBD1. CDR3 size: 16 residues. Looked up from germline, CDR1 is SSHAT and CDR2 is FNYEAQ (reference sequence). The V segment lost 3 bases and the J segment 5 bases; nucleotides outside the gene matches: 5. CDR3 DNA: TGTGCCAGCAGCTTCTTGACAGGGGGGAATAATTCACCCCTCCACTTT. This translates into CASSFLTGGNNSPLHF.

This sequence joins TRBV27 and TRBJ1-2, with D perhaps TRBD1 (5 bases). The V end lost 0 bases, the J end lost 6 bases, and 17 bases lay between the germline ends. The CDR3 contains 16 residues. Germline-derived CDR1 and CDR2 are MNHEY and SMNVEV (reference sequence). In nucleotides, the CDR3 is TGTGCCAGCAGTTTATCTCGTTTGGGGGGGAGAAATGGCTACACCTTC. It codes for CASSLSRLGGRNGYTF.

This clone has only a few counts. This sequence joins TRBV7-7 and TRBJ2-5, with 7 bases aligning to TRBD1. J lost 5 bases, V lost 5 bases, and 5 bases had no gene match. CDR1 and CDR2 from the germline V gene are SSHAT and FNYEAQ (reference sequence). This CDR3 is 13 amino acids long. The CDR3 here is CASSVDRVETQYF. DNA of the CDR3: TGTGCCAGCAGCGTAGACAGGGTGGAGACCCAGTACTTC.

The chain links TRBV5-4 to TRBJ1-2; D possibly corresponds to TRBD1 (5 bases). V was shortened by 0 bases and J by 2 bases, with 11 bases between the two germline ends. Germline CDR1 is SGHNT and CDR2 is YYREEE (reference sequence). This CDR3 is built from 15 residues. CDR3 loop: CASSLVQGANYGYTF. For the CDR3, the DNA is TGTGCCAGCAGCTTGGTGCAAGGGGCAAACTATGGCTACACCTTC.

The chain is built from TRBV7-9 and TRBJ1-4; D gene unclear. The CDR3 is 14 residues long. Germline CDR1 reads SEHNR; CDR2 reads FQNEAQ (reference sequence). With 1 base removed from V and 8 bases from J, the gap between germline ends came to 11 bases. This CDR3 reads CASSLGSDREKLFF. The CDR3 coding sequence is TGTGCCAGCAGCTTAGGCTCCGATCGGGAAAAACTGTTTTTT.

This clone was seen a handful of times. The CDR3 DNA sequence: TGTGCCAGCAGCCCAGACAGGGCGGGGTACAATGAGCAGTTCTTC. It yields the protein CASSPDRAGYNEQFF. The gene calls are TRBV5-4 and TRBJ2-1; D is possibly TRBD1 (7 bases). Trimming shortened V by 4 bases and J by 4 bases, and 15 bases separated the two germline ends. Per germline, CDR1 SGHNT and CDR2 YYREEE (reference sequence). The CDR3 has 15 amino acids. The full variable domain, its missing parts supplied by reference TRBV5-4 and TRBJ2-1, is ETGVTQSPTHLIKTRGQQVTLRCSSQSGHNTVSWYQQALGQGPQFIFQYYREEENGRGNFPPRFSGLQFPNYSSELNVNALELDDSALYLCASSPDRAGYNEQFFGPGTRLTVL.